The 26 T cell receptor beta chains below were found in one sample sequenced in a study of beta chain features in type 1 diabetes. Reverse transcribing all isolated RNA meant expressed TCRB transcripts were sequenced. Clones were read by immunoSEQ multiplex PCR, and TCRdb kept only the in-frame ones, dropping some. The repertoire holds 300,000 to 350,000 clones, with around 15% as singletons. The specimen was central memory CD4+ T cells from blood. These TCRs come from a man between 25 and 39 years old in good health.

This clone was detected a few times. The chain joins TRBV2 to TRBJ1-6; 7 positions agree with TRBD1. Per the germline V gene, CDR1 is SNHLY and CDR2 is FYNNEI. Trimming removed 4 bases from V and 9 bases from J; junction bases left unmatched: 6. This CDR3 has 14 amino acids. CDR3: CASSGQGRGSPLHF. CDR3 in DNA: TGTGCCAGCAGTGGACAGGGTAGGGGTTCACCCCTCCACTTT. Full variable domain (outside the CDR3, taken from reference TRBV2 and TRBJ1-6): EPEVTQTPSHQVTQMGQEVILRCVPISNHLYFYWYRQILGQKVEFLVSFYNNEISEKSEIFDDQFSVERPDGSNFTLKIRSTKLEDSAMYFCASSGQGRGSPLHFGNGTRLTVT.

The chain carries TRBV9 and TRBJ2-2; a possible D gene is TRBD2 (5 bases). The V and J ends lost 0 bases and 3 bases respectively, with 18 bases between them. The CDR3 consists of 18 residues. Germline assignment: CDR1 SGDLS and CDR2 YYNGEE. The CDR3 is CASSVAGERTEYTGELFF. In DNA form, the CDR3 reads TGTGCCAGCAGCGTAGCTGGGGAGAGAACAGAGTACACCGGGGAGCTGTTTTTT.

The CDR3 here is CASSRIKDTFSRVSQYF. CDR3 bases: TGTGCCAGCAGCAGAATAAAGGACACCTTCTCTAGGGTCTCGCAGTATTTT. The chain is built from TRBV7-2 and TRBJ2-3; weak D call: TRBD1 (5 bases). CDR1 and CDR2 (germline): SGHTA, FQGNSA. Trimming took off 5 bases at V and 10 bases at J, with 28 bases between the two ends. The CDR3 runs to 17 residues.

The chain employs TRBV6-6 and TRBJ2-1, with D unclear. Germline V gene lookup returns CDR1 MNHNY and CDR2 SVGAGI (reference sequence). V gave up 8 bases and J gave up 2 bases, with 16 bases separating them. This CDR3 contains 15 residues. The CDR3 coding sequence is TGTGCCAGCTCTCATGGCTGGGCCGCCTACAATGAGCAGTTCTTC. Amino acids: CASSHGWAAYNEQFF.

This clone showed up many times. The same CDR3 can be traced to other DNA sequences in this sample. The J gene is TRBJ1-1, the V gene TRBV7-9; D gene uncertain. This CDR3 has 14 amino acids. Trimming cost V 2 bases and J 3 bases, with 10 bases left between them. Per germline, CDR1 SEHNR and CDR2 FQNEAQ (reference sequence). The CDR3 nucleotides are TGTGCCAGCAGCTTACTTAGCAGTGACACTGAAGCTTTCTTT. Its translation is CASSLLSSDTEAFF.

The chain is built from TRBV9 and TRBJ2-1; TRBD2 agrees at 9 bases. This CDR3 is built from 14 residues. Germline V lookup: CDR1 SGDLS, CDR2 YYNGEE. V trimming: 4 bases; J trimming: 5 bases; junction bases outside the gene matches: 4. The CDR3: CASSRLAENNEQFF. As DNA, the CDR3 is TGTGCCAGCAGCAGACTAGCGGAGAACAATGAGCAGTTCTTC.

This clone appeared a few times. This chain joins TRBV4-1 and TRBJ1-5; no definite D call. CDR1 is MGHRA, CDR2 YSYEKL, per germline. The CDR3 is made up of 15 amino acids. Trimming shortened V by 4 bases and J by 2 bases, and 12 bases separated the two germline ends. This chain's CDR3 is CASSLAEVGNQPQHF. CDR3 sequence (DNA): TGCGCCAGCAGCCTGGCAGAGGTGGGCAATCAGCCCCAGCATTTT.

This chain uses TRBV6-1 with TRBJ2-7; TRBD2 aligns across 13 bases. There are 15 residues in the CDR3. With V trimmed by 5 bases and J by 2 bases, 3 bases remained unmatched. CDR1 MNHNS and CDR2 SASEGT come from the germline V gene. The DNA for the CDR3 is TGTGCCAGCAGTTCCGGGACTAGCGGGACCTACGAGCAGTACTTC. Translating it yields CASSSGTSGTYEQYF.

This clone was counted a few times. The chain uses TRBV6-6 and TRBJ1-3; 11 nucleotides agree with TRBD1. The CDR3 is 16 amino acids. The V gene's germline CDR1 is MNHNY and CDR2 SVGAGI (reference sequence). V dropped 5 bases and J dropped 1; count of bases not matched to a gene: 4. Here the CDR3 DNA reads TGTGCCAGCAGTATCGGACAGGGGGCTTCTGGAAACACCATATATTTT. Its translation: CASSIGQGASGNTIYF.

This chain links TRBV30 with TRBJ1-4; D remains unclear. The V end lost 2 bases, the J end lost 8 bases, and 9 bases lay between the germline ends. The CDR3 has 12 amino acids. Per the germline V gene, CDR1 is GTSNPN and CDR2 is SVGIG (reference sequence). This CDR3 reads CAWSQVKEKLFF. The CDR3 bases are TGTGCCTGGAGTCAGGTGAAAGAAAAACTGTTTTTT.

This clone was counted a few times. In the same sample, other DNA sequences code for this CDR3. The chain links TRBV30 to TRBJ2-5, with 7 bases matching TRBD2. The V gene's germline CDR1 is GTSNPN and CDR2 SVGIG (reference sequence). The CDR3 sequence is 12 residues long. CDR3 nucleotide sequence: TGTGCGTGGGAGGGAGGCCAAGAGACCCAGTACTTC. Its translation: CAWEGGQETQYF.

Ten or more counts support this clone. This chain joins TRBV10-3 and TRBJ2-7; TRBD1 matches 9 bases. V lost 6 bases to trimming and J lost 3 bases; unmatched junction nucleotides: 0. Looked up from germline, CDR1 is ENHRY and CDR2 is SYGVKD. This CDR3 contains 12 residues. CDR3 coding DNA: TGTGCCATCAGGGGACAGGGCTACGAGCAGTACGTC. It codes for CAIRGQGYEQYV.

V usage is TRBV2 and J usage is TRBJ2-3; D perhaps matches TRBD2 (5 bases). CDR3 length: 16 amino acids. Per the germline V gene, CDR1 is SNHLY and CDR2 is FYNNEI. Deletions cut 7 bases from V and 1 base from J, with 18 bases between. DNA of the CDR3: TGTGCCAGCAAGAGGGAAACGTTTTACGGCACAGATACGCAGTATTTT. Translation gives CASKRETFYGTDTQYF.

This clone came up a few times. This sequence joins TRBV5-1 and TRBJ1-2; D is unresolved. CDR3 size: 14 residues. The V end was cut by 6 bases, the J end by 8 bases, with 20 bases between. Germline-derived CDR1 and CDR2 are SGHRS and YFSETQ. DNA for the CDR3: TGCGCCAGCACTTCAACGGGGAATCATGGCGGCTACACCTTC. Protein sequence: CASTSTGNHGGYTF.

This clone came up many times. In the same sample, other DNA sequences code for this CDR3. The chain employs TRBV11-3 and TRBJ2-1, with a weak D call TRBD1 (5 bases). The CDR3 runs 11 residues. Per germline, CDR1 SGHNT and CDR2 YENEEA. Trimming pared 5 bases from V and 8 bases from J, leaving 7 bases between. CDR3 region: CASSPRDEQFF. In DNA, the CDR3 is TGTGCCAGCAGCCCCAGGGATGAGCAGTTCTTC.

The rearrangement links TRBV28 to TRBJ2-4; 10 bases are a match to TRBD1. The CDR3 loop spans 15 amino acids. The germline CDR1 and CDR2 sequences are MDHEN and SYDVKM. Losses at the gene ends were 6 bases for V and 11 bases for J; bases not matched to a gene: 13. The CDR3 DNA is TGTGCCAGCAGAAGACAGGGGGCCCACGCAGGGTTTCAGTACTTC. This codes for CASRRQGAHAGFQYF.

This clone was picked up many times. The chain has TRBV28 and TRBJ2-5; D uncertain. Between the trimmed V and J ends, which lost 6 bases and 7 bases, there was a span of 9 bases. The CDR3 length is 11 residues. Germline lookup yields CDR1 MDHEN and CDR2 SYDVKM. CDR3 nucleotides: TGTGCCAGCAGAACGATAGGGACCCAGTACTTC. Its translation: CASRTIGTQYF.

Regarding this clone: Other nucleotide sequences from this sample produce the same CDR3. The chain joins TRBV27 to TRBJ1-2; no firm D call. Germline V gene lookup returns CDR1 MNHEY and CDR2 SMNVEV (reference sequence). The V end lost 1 base, the J end lost 0 bases, and 3 bases lay between the germline ends. The CDR3 runs to 13 residues. CDR3: CASSLFSNYGYTF. DNA for the CDR3: TGTGCCAGCAGTTTATTTTCTAACTATGGCTACACCTTC.

This clone was seen only a few times. In DNA, the CDR3 is TGCGCCAGCAGCTTGACATCCCTACAGGGTAACGGCTACACCTTC. Protein: CASSLTSLQGNGYTF. The chain is built from TRBV5-1 and TRBJ1-2; weak D call: TRBD1 (6 bases). This CDR3 contains 15 residues. V lost 1 base and J 8 bases, leaving 18 bases between the germline ends. Per the germline V gene, CDR1 is SGHRS and CDR2 is YFSETQ.

The genes are TRBV7-2 and TRBJ2-3; 7 bases agree with TRBD2. After removal of 4 bases from V and 3 bases from J, the junction contained 4 bases not matched to a gene. The CDR3 length is 14 residues. CDR1 SGHTA and CDR2 FQGNSA come from the germline V gene. For the CDR3, the DNA is TGTGCCAGCAGCTACCGCGGGGGAACAGATACGCAGTATTTT. Residues: CASSYRGGTDTQYF. The complete variable domain, with remaining parts taken from reference TRBV7-2 and TRBJ2-3, reads GAGVSQSPSNKVTEKGKDVELRCDPISGHTALYWYRQSLGQGLEFLIYFQGNSAPDKSGLPSDRFSAERTGGSVSTLTIQRTQQEDSAVYLCASSYRGGTDTQYFGPGTRLTVL.

This chain uses TRBV18 with TRBJ1-1; D not certain. V lost 3 bases and J 1 base, leaving 18 bases between the germline ends. Per germline, CDR1 KGHSH and CDR2 LQKENI. This CDR3 region has 17 residues. This chain's CDR3 is CASSPIAKGNSNTEAFF. The CDR3 nucleotides are TGTGCCAGCTCACCCATTGCAAAAGGGAATTCGAACACTGAAGCTTTCTTT.

The J gene is TRBJ2-1, the V gene TRBV7-3; 7 nucleotides line up with TRBD2. CDR1 SGHTA and CDR2 FQGTGA come from the germline V gene. With 5 bases clipped from V and 1 base from J, the junction kept 17 bases outside the gene matches. The CDR3 length is 19 residues. Here the CDR3 DNA reads TGTGCCAGCAGCGCCGGAAGGGCGGGGGAACACCTTTCCTACAATGAGCAGTTCTTC. Its translation: CASSAGRAGEHLSYNEQFF.

The chain has TRBV7-2 and TRBJ2-2, with 7 bases that match TRBD2. V shed 5 bases and J 5 bases; nucleotides not matched to a gene: 8. Germline loops: CDR1 SGHTA, CDR2 FQGNSA. This CDR3 is built from 15 residues. The CDR3 protein is CASSHGTTVTGELFF. In DNA form, the CDR3 reads TGTGCCAGCAGCCACGGGACTACGGTTACCGGGGAGCTGTTTTTT. The full variable domain, in which reference TRBV7-2 and TRBJ2-2 provide the parts outside the CDR3, is GAGVSQSPSNKVTEKGKDVELRCDPISGHTALYWYRQSLGQGLEFLIYFQGNSAPDKSGLPSDRFSAERTGGSVSTLTIQRTQQEDSAVYLCASSHGTTVTGELFFGEGSRLTVL.

This clone was detected a few times. The chain couples TRBV10-1 to TRBJ2-5, with D possibly matching TRBD2 (6 bases). Germline V lookup: CDR1 WNHNN, CDR2 SYGVQD (reference sequence). CDR3 size: 15 residues. V lost 6 bases and J lost 7, with 21 bases in between. DNA of the CDR3: TGCGCCAGCAGCCCGGAGGGACCCCCGACTCGGACCCAGTACTTC. Amino acids: CASSPEGPPTRTQYF.

This clone was detected many times. The rearrangement joins TRBV5-1 to TRBJ2-3; D is undetermined. The CDR3 loop spans 13 amino acids. Germline assignment: CDR1 SGHRS and CDR2 YFSETQ. V lost 5 bases to trimming and J lost 8 bases, with 15 bases between them. The CDR3 DNA reads TGCGCCAGCAGTCCCCTGACCGAAGGTACGCAGTATTTT. This translates into CASSPLTEGTQYF.

This clone was observed a few times. The chain is built from TRBV29-1 and TRBJ1-1; maybe TRBD1 (6 bases). V gave up 5 bases and J gave up 6 bases, with 10 bases separating them. The CDR3 covers 11 residues. Germline lookup yields CDR1 SQVTM and CDR2 ANQGSEA. The CDR3 reads CSVRGAAEAFF. The CDR3, as DNA: TGCAGCGTTCGGGGGGCTGCTGAAGCTTTCTTT.